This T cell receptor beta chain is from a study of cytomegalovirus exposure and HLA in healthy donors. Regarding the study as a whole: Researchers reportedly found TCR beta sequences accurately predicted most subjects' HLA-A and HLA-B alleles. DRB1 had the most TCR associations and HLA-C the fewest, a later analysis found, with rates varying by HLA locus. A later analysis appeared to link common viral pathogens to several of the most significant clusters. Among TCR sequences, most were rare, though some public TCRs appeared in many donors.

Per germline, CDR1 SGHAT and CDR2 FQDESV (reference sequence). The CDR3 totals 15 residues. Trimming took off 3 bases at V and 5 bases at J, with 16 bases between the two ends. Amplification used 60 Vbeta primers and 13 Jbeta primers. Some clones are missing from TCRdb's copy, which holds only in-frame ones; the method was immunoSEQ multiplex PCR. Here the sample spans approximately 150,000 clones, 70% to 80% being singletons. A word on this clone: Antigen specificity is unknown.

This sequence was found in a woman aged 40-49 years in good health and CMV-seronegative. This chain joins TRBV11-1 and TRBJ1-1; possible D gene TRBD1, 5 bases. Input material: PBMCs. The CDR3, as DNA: TGTGCCAGCAGCTTCTCCAACCCGGGGGGAACTGAAGCTTTCTTT. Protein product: CASSFSNPGGTEAFF. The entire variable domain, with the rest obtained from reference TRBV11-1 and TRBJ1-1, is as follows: EAEVAQSPRYKITEKSQAVAFWCDPISGHATLYWYRQILGQGPELLVQFQDESVVDDSQLPKDRFSAERLKGVDSTLKIQPAELGDSAMYLCASSFSNPGGTEAFFGQGTRLTVV.